This T cell receptor beta chain was captured by sequencing in a study of beta chain features in type 1 diabetes. Each of the CD4+ naive, central memory, regulatory and stem cell-like memory populations was sorted via CD45RO/CCR7/CD25/CD127/CD95/CD27. Study-level findings and limits: Researchers report that Type 1 diabetes patients had moderately but significantly shorter TCRB CDR3s across all four CD4+ subsets. cDNA-based sequencing might over-represent cells highly expressing TCR.

CDR1 and CDR2 from the germline V gene are LGHNA and YSLEER. The V gene end was trimmed by 1 base and the J gene end by 0 bases; junction bases not matched to a gene: 6. The CDR3 length is 16 residues. This clone was detected a few times. Antigen specificity is unknown. TCRB transcripts that were expressed got sequenced, as all of the isolated RNA had been reverse transcribed. Measured with immunoSEQ multiplex PCR; TCRdb has only the in-frame clones, and not every one. The data contain about 710,000 clones, around 15% of them singletons. Sample: naive CD4+ T cells from blood. This clonotype originated in a man younger than 35 with type 1 diabetes. The chain is built from TRBV4-3 and TRBJ2-7; the match to TRBD1 covers 7 bases. The CDR3 sequence is CASSQGAGGFSYEQYF. The CDR3 coding sequence is TGCGCCAGCAGCCAAGGGGCAGGGGGATTCTCCTACGAGCAGTACTTC.